This TCR beta chain was recovered during a study of T-cell memory formation after mild COVID-19. This clonotype occurred many times. The antigen is undetermined. Researchers used 5'RACE with constant-segment primers to make TCR alpha and TCR beta cDNA libraries that carry sample barcodes and UMIs. TCRdb re-called the 5' RACE reads through MiXCR, storing one row per CDR3 protein. Of 340,000 or so distinct CDR3 sequences in the sample, 10% to 15% are singletons; the top ten hold 20% to 25%. The CDR3 is 15 amino acids. Per germline, CDR1 KGHDR and CDR2 SFDVKD. V was cut by 4 bases and J by 6 bases, with 14 bases left in between. Findings and caveats of the study: Later expanders leaned toward CD4+, whereas clones contracting from day 15 to 85 were balanced CD4/CD8.

The genes are TRBV24-1 and TRBJ2-2; D could derive from TRBD1 or TRBD2 (5 bases each). This sequence was found in a man aged 18 to 30 who had mild COVID-19 (a few samples of this study predate the infection). Cell type and time point are not known. The source material was PBMCs or a T cell subset sorted from them (not recorded which). CDR3 bases: TGTGCCACCAGTGAACCGGGACCCTCCCCCGGGGAGCTGTTTTTT. This gives the protein CATSEPGPSPGELFF.